This passage covers 7 T cell receptor beta chains from one sample sequenced in a study of technical replicates of blood from a handful of donors. Method: immunoSEQ multiplex PCR; TCRdb's copy keeps in-frame clones and lacks some. The profile shows about 66,000 clones, roughly 92% of them singletons. Material for sequencing was T cells isolated from PBMCs. The origin of the receptors is a human donor in good health.

This sequence joins TRBV5-6 and TRBJ2-2, with TRBD1 identical over 8 bases. This CDR3 comprises 16 residues. From germline, CDR1 is SGHDT and CDR2 YYEEEE. V shed 4 bases and J 5 bases; nucleotides not matched to a gene: 10. CDR3 DNA sequence: TGTGCCAGCAGCCTCTTGACAGGGGTCGAAACCGGGGAGCTGTTTTTT. Translating it yields CASSLLTGVETGELFF.

This rearrangement joins TRBV18 to TRBJ2-1, with D uncertain. This CDR3 spans 11 amino acids. CDR1 is KGHSH, CDR2 LQKENI, per germline. With 3 bases removed from V and 9 bases from J, the gap between germline ends came to 6 bases. The CDR3 sequence is CASSPATEQFF. The CDR3 nucleotides read TGTGCCAGCTCACCGGCAACTGAGCAGTTCTTC.

The chain links TRBV19 to TRBJ2-5; tentative D call: TRBD1 (5 bases). The CDR3 runs 15 residues. The germline V gene has CDR1 LNHDA and CDR2 SQIVND (reference sequence). The ends were cut back, 5 bases at V and 7 bases at J, with 20 bases in the middle. The CDR3 region has the DNA TGTGCCAGTAGTTTGTGGGGCAGGCGATCCGGGACCCAGTACTTC. Its protein product is CASSLWGRRSGTQYF.

V gene TRBV6-1 combines with J gene TRBJ1-4, with D hard to call. Germline values: CDR1 MNHNS, CDR2 SASEGT. V was shortened by 4 bases and J by 7 bases, with 13 bases between the two germline ends. The CDR3 sequence is 14 residues long. CDR3 nucleotides: TGTGCCAGCAGTGGCTTTATAGGCGGTGAAAAACTGTTTTTT. Translating gives CASSGFIGGEKLFF.

This clone was seen just once. The V and J genes are TRBV7-8 and TRBJ1-2, with TRBD1 matching 8 bases. CDR1 SGHVS and CDR2 FQNEAQ come from the germline V gene. This CDR3 spans 14 amino acids. J lost 4 bases, V lost 5 bases, and 6 bases had no gene match. The chain's CDR3 is CASSTRGRGYGYTF. The CDR3 nucleotides are TGTGCCAGCAGCACCAGGGGGCGCGGCTATGGCTACACCTTC.

V and J are TRBV7-9 and TRBJ1-2; D perhaps matches TRBD1 (6 bases). Germline V gene lookup returns CDR1 SEHNR and CDR2 FQNEAQ (reference sequence). The CDR3 has 14 residues. V lost 4 bases and J lost 2, with 11 bases in between. Here the CDR3 reads CASSWTEMNYGYTF. Written as DNA, the CDR3 is TGTGCCAGCAGCTGGACAGAGATGAACTATGGCTACACCTTC.

This clone has only a few counts. V is TRBV6-1 and J is TRBJ2-3, with 8 positions matching TRBD2. Germline V CDR1 and CDR2: MNHNS, SASEGT. Unmatched junction bases numbered 8, after V lost 7 bases and J lost 5 bases. The CDR3 consists of 14 residues. The CDR3 sequence: CASIYSGKLDTQYF. Written as DNA, the CDR3 is TGTGCCAGCATCTATAGCGGGAAATTAGATACGCAGTATTTT.